This is a list of T cell receptor beta chains from one sample in a study of T cell repertoires in cytomegalovirus infection. From the reads, TCRdb called clonotypes with MiXCR, one entry per CDR3 protein. The data hold some 130,000 distinct CDR3 sequences, with 32% observed a single time. These receptors lack a known antigen. Sample: CD8+ T cells from cultured PBMCs, taken from culture after CMV antigen stimulation. The receptors were gathered from a human donor in good health (CMV status not recorded). Some clones in this sample may be carry-over from other donors' samples. Each CDR3 is given with its conserved first and last residue. The order of the fields is D gene, clone size, CDR3 length, V gene, J gene, CDR3 DNA, CDR3 protein. A D gene is named only where the DNA matches it firmly. Clone size is shown for a subset of rows, as once, few, many or a class of expanded clone.

-,few,12,TRBV20-1,TRBJ2-7,TGCAGTGCTAGGCAGGGATCCTACGAGCAGTACTTC,CSARQGSYEQYF
-,few,15,TRBV28,TRBJ2-3,TGTGCCAGCAGTTCCCCTATGGGGGGAACAGATACGCAGTATTTT,CASSSPMGGTDTQYF
TRBD2,once,14,TRBV12-3/TRBV12-4,TRBJ2-2,TGTGCCAGCAGATTAGCGGGGGGGCCCGGGGAGCTGTTTTTT,CASRLAGGPGELFF
-,-,14,TRBV11-2,TRBJ1-4,TGTGCCAGCAGACTAGCAGGGTTAGGTGAAAAACTGTTTTTT,CASRLAGLGEKLFF
-,-,15,TRBV6-5,TRBJ1-1,TGTGCCAGCAGTTATCAGGAGGGGACAAACACTGAAGCTTTCTTT,CASSYQEGTNTEAFF
TRBD2,few,14,TRBV7-9,TRBJ2-1,TGTGCCAGCAGCTGGCCGGGACTAGTACCTGAGCAGTTCTTC,CASSWPGLVPEQFF
TRBD1,few,15,TRBV27,TRBJ2-1,TGTGCCAGCAGTTTAGACAGGGGGGGAATATATGAGCAGTTCTTC,CASSLDRGGIYEQFF
TRBD1,-,13,TRBV12-5,TRBJ2-3,TGTGCTAGCCGGGACAGGTACACAGATACGCAGTATTTT,CASRDRYTDTQYF
TRBD1,-,14,TRBV28,TRBJ1-5,TGTGCCAGCTTCCGGGACAGGGAACCTCAGCCCCAGCATTTT,CASFRDREPQPQHF
TRBD1,few,14,TRBV28,TRBJ1-3,TGTGCCAGCAGTCCGACAGGGGAGGGTTACACCATATATTTT,CASSPTGEGYTIYF
-,-,15,TRBV5-4,TRBJ2-5,TGTGCCAGCAGCTTGGGTGCAGGGGAAGGTGAGACCCAGTACTTC,CASSLGAGEGETQYF
-,once,15,TRBV2,TRBJ1-5,TGTGCCAGCAGAAAGGGGCAGATGAGCAATCAGCCCCAGCATTTT,CASRKGQMSNQPQHF
-,few,17,TRBV12-3/TRBV12-4,TRBJ2-3,TGTTATCCGAGGGGACCGGGGCGGGACACGGACGTGTTTACGCAGTATTTT,CYPRGPGRDTDVFTQYF
TRBD1,-,14,TRBV6-8,TRBJ1-1,TGTGCCAGCAGTTACGAACAGGGGGACACTGAAGCTTTCTTT,CASSYEQGDTEAFF
TRBD1,many,16,TRBV7-9,TRBJ2-7,TGTGCCAGCAGCTTAGAGAGGACAGGGGGAAAGGACGAGCAGTACTTC,CASSLERTGGKDEQYF
-,many,12,TRBV2,TRBJ2-1,TGTGCCAGCAGGGAGGTATACAATGAGCAGTTCTTC,CASREVYNEQFF
-,-,17,TRBV7-8,TRBJ1-5,TGTGCCAGCAGCTTACCCACAGGTCGAATTAGCAATCAGCCCCAGCATTTT,CASSLPTGRISNQPQHF
-,many,11,TRBV28,TRBJ2-7,TGTGCCAGCAGTTTCACAGACGAGCAGTACTTC,CASSFTDEQYF
-,once,14,TRBV27,TRBJ1-5,TGTGCCAGCAGCCAGGGGTTTAGCAATCAGCCCCAGCATTTT,CASSQGFSNQPQHF
-,-,15,TRBV5-6,TRBJ1-1,TGTGCCAGCAGACCCCAGGACGGCGAAGTCGTTGAAGCTTTCTTT,CASRPQDGEVVEAFF
-,-,14,TRBV7-3,TRBJ1-1,TGTGCCAGCAGCTTAACGAATGGTTTCACTGAAGCTTTCTTT,CASSLTNGFTEAFF
-,-,15,TRBV6-5,TRBJ2-7,TGTGCCAGCAGTCCCGCCGTTGGGGGACTGGTCGAGCAGTACTTC,CASSPAVGGLVEQYF
-,many,17,TRBV7-6,TRBJ1-5,TGTGCCAGCAGCTTAGGGTCAGGGATATATAGCAATCAGCCCCAGCATTTT,CASSLGSGIYSNQPQHF
-,few,15,TRBV7-9,TRBJ2-7,TGTGCCAGCAGCCACGCGGCCGTTGGGAAGCACGAGCAGTACTTC,CASSHAAVGKHEQYF
TRBD2,few,15,TRBV19,TRBJ2-1,TGTGCCAGTAGTATTCTCCTAGCGGGGTATTTAGAGCAGTTCTTC,CASSILLAGYLEQFF
-,-,11,TRBV27,TRBJ1-2,TGTGCCAGCAGTCCTTCTAGGGGCTACACCTTC,CASSPSRGYTF
-,once,13,TRBV7-6,TRBJ1-1,TGTGCCAGCAGTCCGCGACTCGGTGAGGAGGCTTTCTTT,CASSPRLGEEAFF
-,few,13,TRBV25-1,TRBJ2-7,TGTGCCAGCAGTGGGCCTGGGGCTGACGAGCAGTACTTC,CASSGPGADEQYF
TRBD2,-,14,TRBV11-2,TRBJ2-1,TGTGCCAGCAGCTGGATGCGGGGGAACAATGAGCAGTTCTTC,CASSWMRGNNEQFF
-,few,12,TRBV7-4,TRBJ2-5,TGTGCCAGCAGGACAGAGAGGGAGACCCAGTACTTC,CASRTERETQYF
-,-,15,TRBV28,TRBJ2-7,TGTGCCAGCAGTTCTGACCGGGACTTCTCCTACGAGCAGTACTTC,CASSSDRDFSYEQYF
-,-,13,TRBV6-5,TRBJ2-1,TGTGCCAGCAGTTACGAGTCCTACAATGAGCAGTTCTTC,CASSYESYNEQFF
-,few,16,TRBV7-6,TRBJ2-6,TGTGCCAGCAGCTTAGCCCCTAGGGGGGAGGCCAACGTCCTGACTTTC,CASSLAPRGEANVLTF
-,-,13,TRBV12-3/TRBV12-4,TRBJ1-1,TGTGCCAGCGCGCAGGTAGTGAACACTGAAGCTTTCTTT,CASAQVVNTEAFF
TRBD2,-,17,TRBV4-3,TRBJ2-1,TGCGCCAGCAGCCCTTCAGGACTAGCGGGGGGGTACAATGAGCAGTTCTTC,CASSPSGLAGGYNEQFF
TRBD1,-,15,TRBV7-8,TRBJ2-7,TGTGCCAGCAGCTCGCCGGGACAGGGAAGATACGAGCAGTACTTC,CASSSPGQGRYEQYF
-,few,11,TRBV2,TRBJ2-7,TGTGCCAGCAGTGAAGGTGGCGAGCAGTACTTC,CASSEGGEQYF
-,many,15,TRBV7-2,TRBJ2-7,TGTGCCAGCAGCTTAAGAGGTCCACCAACCTACGAGCAGTACTTC,CASSLRGPPTYEQYF
TRBD1,few,15,TRBV7-9,TRBJ2-7,TGTGCCAGCAGTTCGGGACAGGGGGGGGACTACGAGCAGTACTTC,CASSSGQGGDYEQYF
TRBD2,-,14,TRBV7-6,TRBJ2-1,TGTGCCAGCCGTCCGACTAGCGGGGGGAATGAGCAGTTCTTC,CASRPTSGGNEQFF
-,many,12,TRBV2,TRBJ1-6,TGTGCCAGCAGGCTCGGGAATTCACCCCTCCACTTT,CASRLGNSPLHF